Listed below are T cell receptor beta chains from one sample, sequenced in a study of human thymus T cells. Clones were sequenced by immunoSEQ multiplex PCR, and TCRdb holds only the in-frame ones, with some missing. The table has about 60,000 clones, roughly 94% seen once. Material for sequencing was blood. The receptor source for this set is a boy under two years old with a congenital heart defect but otherwise immunologically healthy. The CDR3 runs from the conserved cysteine through the conserved F or W. Fields, in order: CDR3 protein, CDR3 DNA, V gene, J gene, clone size, D gene, CDR3 length. D genes are given only for firm matches. Clone size, where shown, is once, few, many, or a class for clones that have expanded.

CDR3 protein: CASSREYRDEQYF
CDR3 DNA: TGCGCCAGCAGCCGTGAGTACCGGGACGAGCAGTACTTC
V gene: TRBV4-1
J gene: TRBJ2-7
clone size: -
D gene: -
CDR3 length: 13

CDR3 protein: CASSFAPGYPNTGELFF
CDR3 DNA: TGTGCCAGCAGCTTTGCCCCCGGCTACCCGAACACCGGGGAGCTGTTTTTT
V gene: TRBV5-6
J gene: TRBJ2-2
clone size: -
D gene: -
CDR3 length: 17

CDR3 protein: CASSLAPGGTFPF
CDR3 DNA: TGTGCCAGCAGCTTAGCGCCTGGGGGCACCTTTCCATTT
V gene: TRBV7-9
J gene: TRBJ1-1
clone size: -
D gene: -
CDR3 length: 13

CDR3 protein: CASSAGRRGETQYF
CDR3 DNA: TGTGCCAGCAGTGCAGGTCGGAGGGGAGAGACCCAGTACTTC
V gene: TRBV2
J gene: TRBJ2-5
clone size: -
D gene: -
CDR3 length: 14

CDR3 protein: CASSQDPTSGQFF
CDR3 DNA: TGCGCCAGCAGCCAAGACCCCACTAGCGGGCAGTTCTTC
V gene: TRBV4-1
J gene: TRBJ2-1
clone size: -
D gene: TRBD2
CDR3 length: 13

CDR3 protein: CASSRDFGELFF
CDR3 DNA: TGTGCCAGCAGCAGGGACTTCGGGGAGCTGTTTTTT
V gene: TRBV13
J gene: TRBJ2-2
clone size: once
D gene: -
CDR3 length: 12

CDR3 protein: CASSVDPGGNSDTQYF
CDR3 DNA: TGTGCCAGCAGCGTAGACCCGGGGGGGAACTCAGATACGCAGTATTTT
V gene: TRBV9
J gene: TRBJ2-3
clone size: -
D gene: TRBD2
CDR3 length: 16

CDR3 protein: CASSADLPGEPQHF
CDR3 DNA: TGTGCCAGCAGCGCGGACTTGCCCGGGGAGCCCCAGCATTTT
V gene: TRBV5-4
J gene: TRBJ1-5
clone size: -
D gene: -
CDR3 length: 14

CDR3 protein: CASSPKGETQYF
CDR3 DNA: TGCGCCAGCAGCCCAAAAGGAGAGACCCAGTACTTC
V gene: TRBV4-1
J gene: TRBJ2-5
clone size: -
D gene: -
CDR3 length: 12

CDR3 protein: CASSFPQGYSGNTIYF
CDR3 DNA: TGTGCCAGCAGTTTCCCTCAGGGCTACTCTGGAAACACCATATATTTT
V gene: TRBV28
J gene: TRBJ1-3
clone size: -
D gene: -
CDR3 length: 16

CDR3 protein: CASSPTRVAKETQYF
CDR3 DNA: TGTGCCAGCAGTCCCACCCGGGTAGCTAAAGAGACCCAGTACTTC
V gene: TRBV28
J gene: TRBJ2-5
clone size: -
D gene: -
CDR3 length: 15

CDR3 protein: CASSPRRGPGYEQYF
CDR3 DNA: TGTGCCAGCAGTCCGCGGAGGGGACCCGGGTACGAGCAGTACTTC
V gene: TRBV27
J gene: TRBJ2-7
clone size: -
D gene: -
CDR3 length: 15

CDR3 protein: CASSGGLAGAWIYNEQFF
CDR3 DNA: TGTGCCAGCAGCGGGGGGCTAGCGGGGGCCTGGATCTACAATGAGCAGTTCTTC
V gene: TRBV2
J gene: TRBJ2-1
clone size: -
D gene: TRBD2
CDR3 length: 18

CDR3 protein: CASSTSGTDTQYF
CDR3 DNA: TGTGCCAGCAGCACTAGCGGCACAGATACGCAGTATTTT
V gene: TRBV7-9
J gene: TRBJ2-3
clone size: -
D gene: TRBD2
CDR3 length: 13

CDR3 protein: CASSILGARPHNQPQHF
CDR3 DNA: TGTGCCAGTAGTATTCTGGGGGCCCGCCCTCACAATCAGCCCCAGCATTTT
V gene: TRBV19
J gene: TRBJ1-5
clone size: -
D gene: -
CDR3 length: 17

CDR3 protein: CASAGAGNTIYF
CDR3 DNA: TGTGCCAGTGCCGGGGCCGGAAACACCATATATTTT
V gene: TRBV27
J gene: TRBJ1-3
clone size: -
D gene: -
CDR3 length: 12

CDR3 protein: CASSASELDSPLHF
CDR3 DNA: TGTGCCAGCAGCGCTTCGGAGCTGGATTCACCCCTCCACTTT
V gene: TRBV7-9
J gene: TRBJ1-6
clone size: -
D gene: -
CDR3 length: 14

CDR3 protein: CARSQKRLVSGTLLKDTQYF
CDR3 DNA: TGTGCCAGAAGCCAAAAGAGGCTAGTCTCGGGGACCCTCCTAAAAGATACGCAGTATTTT
V gene: TRBV5-3
J gene: TRBJ2-3
clone size: -
D gene: -
CDR3 length: 20

CDR3 protein: CASSLKGGPAQPQHF
CDR3 DNA: TGTGCCAGCAGCTTAAAGGGGGGGCCGGCTCAGCCCCAGCATTTT
V gene: TRBV7-2
J gene: TRBJ1-5
clone size: -
D gene: -
CDR3 length: 15

CDR3 protein: CASSEYHNEQFF
CDR3 DNA: TGTGCCAGCAGTGAATACCACAATGAGCAGTTCTTC
V gene: TRBV25-1
J gene: TRBJ2-1
clone size: -
D gene: -
CDR3 length: 12

CDR3 protein: CASSEDIAAPSGTQYF
CDR3 DNA: TGTGCCAGCAGTGAGGATATAGCGGCCCCTTCAGGGACCCAGTACTTC
V gene: TRBV6-1
J gene: TRBJ2-5
clone size: -
D gene: -
CDR3 length: 16

CDR3 protein: CASSVGGSPVGEQFF
CDR3 DNA: TGTGCCAGCAGCGTTGGGGGATCGCCGGTGGGGGAGCAGTTCTTC
V gene: TRBV9
J gene: TRBJ2-1
clone size: -
D gene: -
CDR3 length: 15

CDR3 protein: CASSLTGEETQYF
CDR3 DNA: TGTGCCAGCAGCTTAACAGGGGAAGAGACCCAGTACTTC
V gene: TRBV11-3
J gene: TRBJ2-5
clone size: -
D gene: TRBD1
CDR3 length: 13

CDR3 protein: CASSLRLVGQETQYF
CDR3 DNA: TGTGCCAGCAGCTTGCGACTAGTAGGCCAAGAGACCCAGTACTTC
V gene: TRBV5-4
J gene: TRBJ2-5
clone size: -
D gene: -
CDR3 length: 15

CDR3 protein: CASARQETQYF
CDR3 DNA: TGTGCCAGCGCGCGGCAAGAGACCCAGTACTTC
V gene: TRBV6-5
J gene: TRBJ2-5
clone size: -
D gene: -
CDR3 length: 11

CDR3 protein: CASSIGLEAGMVYEQYF
CDR3 DNA: TGTGCCAGTAGTATAGGCCTGGAGGCAGGGATGGTCTACGAGCAGTACTTC
V gene: TRBV19
J gene: TRBJ2-7
clone size: -
D gene: -
CDR3 length: 17

CDR3 protein: CASSGASVVQYF
CDR3 DNA: TGTGCCAGCAGTGGGGCATCGGTCGTGCAGTACTTC
V gene: TRBV6-1
J gene: TRBJ2-7
clone size: -
D gene: -
CDR3 length: 12

CDR3 protein: CASSLTGSPDEKLFF
CDR3 DNA: TGCGCCAGCAGCTTGACAGGGAGCCCGGATGAAAAACTGTTTTTT
V gene: TRBV5-1
J gene: TRBJ1-4
clone size: -
D gene: -
CDR3 length: 15

CDR3 protein: CASRQTSGSLDEQFF
CDR3 DNA: TGTGCCAGCAGACAGACTAGCGGGAGTCTCGATGAGCAGTTCTTC
V gene: TRBV16
J gene: TRBJ2-1
clone size: -
D gene: TRBD2
CDR3 length: 15

CDR3 protein: CASRERLAGGTNEQFF
CDR3 DNA: TGCGCCAGCAGGGAACGACTAGCGGGAGGGACCAATGAGCAGTTCTTC
V gene: TRBV5-1
J gene: TRBJ2-1
clone size: -
D gene: TRBD2
CDR3 length: 16

CDR3 protein: CASSYSAPSLGDTQYF
CDR3 DNA: TGTGCCAGCAGTTACTCGGCCCCAAGCTTGGGGGATACGCAGTATTTT
V gene: TRBV6-5
J gene: TRBJ2-3
clone size: once
D gene: -
CDR3 length: 16

CDR3 protein: CASSQELDRVKPQHF
CDR3 DNA: TGCGCCAGCAGCCAAGAGTTGGACAGGGTGAAGCCCCAGCATTTT
V gene: TRBV4-1
J gene: TRBJ1-5
clone size: -
D gene: TRBD1
CDR3 length: 15

CDR3 protein: CASSSRGGNGYTF
CDR3 DNA: TGTGCCAGCAGTTCCAGGGGGGGCAATGGCTACACCTTC
V gene: TRBV27
J gene: TRBJ1-2
clone size: -
D gene: TRBD1
CDR3 length: 13

CDR3 protein: CASSPGTGPSYEQYF
CDR3 DNA: TGTGCCAGCAGTCCTGGGACAGGACCTTCCTACGAGCAGTACTTC
V gene: TRBV11-3
J gene: TRBJ2-7
clone size: -
D gene: TRBD1
CDR3 length: 15

CDR3 protein: CASSLEGLATDTQYF
CDR3 DNA: TGTGCCAGCAGCTTAGAAGGACTAGCGACAGATACGCAGTATTTT
V gene: TRBV7-7
J gene: TRBJ2-3
clone size: -
D gene: TRBD2
CDR3 length: 15

CDR3 protein: CASSLPLGSQETQYF
CDR3 DNA: TGTGCCAGCAGCTTGCCCCTCGGGAGCCAAGAGACCCAGTACTTC
V gene: TRBV11-3
J gene: TRBJ2-5
clone size: -
D gene: -
CDR3 length: 15

CDR3 protein: CASSVDGGELFF
CDR3 DNA: TGTGCCAGCAGCGTAGATGGCGGGGAGCTGTTTTTT
V gene: TRBV9
J gene: TRBJ2-2
clone size: once
D gene: -
CDR3 length: 12

CDR3 protein: CASSEGPKETQYF
CDR3 DNA: TGTGCCAGCAGTGAAGGGCCTAAAGAGACCCAGTACTTC
V gene: TRBV6-1
J gene: TRBJ2-5
clone size: -
D gene: -
CDR3 length: 13

CDR3 protein: CASSQRGKNTGELFF
CDR3 DNA: TGCGCCAGCAGCCAACGGGGGAAGAACACCGGGGAGCTGTTTTTT
V gene: TRBV4-1
J gene: TRBJ2-2
clone size: few
D gene: -
CDR3 length: 15

CDR3 protein: CASSPTGISPYGYTF
CDR3 DNA: TGTGCCAGCTCACCAACAGGGATTTCACCCTATGGCTACACCTTC
V gene: TRBV18
J gene: TRBJ1-2
clone size: -
D gene: -
CDR3 length: 15

CDR3 protein: CASSFKGLGSGNTIYF
CDR3 DNA: TGTGCCAGCAGCTTTAAGGGATTAGGATCTGGAAACACCATATATTTT
V gene: TRBV7-2
J gene: TRBJ1-3
clone size: -
D gene: -
CDR3 length: 16

CDR3 protein: CASSLDSEKLFF
CDR3 DNA: TGTGCCAGCAGTTTAGATAGTGAAAAACTGTTTTTT
V gene: TRBV28
J gene: TRBJ1-4
clone size: -
D gene: -
CDR3 length: 12

CDR3 protein: CASSLGLDLDEQFF
CDR3 DNA: TGCGCCAGCAGCTTAGGACTAGACTTAGATGAGCAGTTCTTC
V gene: TRBV5-1
J gene: TRBJ2-1
clone size: -
D gene: TRBD2
CDR3 length: 14

CDR3 protein: CASSQVPQETQYF
CDR3 DNA: TGTGCCAGCAGCCAGGTACCCCAAGAGACCCAGTACTTC
V gene: TRBV4-2
J gene: TRBJ2-5
clone size: -
D gene: -
CDR3 length: 13

CDR3 protein: CASSQKTGAAEKLFF
CDR3 DNA: TGCGCCAGCAGCCAAAAGACAGGGGCGGCGGAAAAACTGTTTTTT
V gene: TRBV4-1
J gene: TRBJ1-4
clone size: -
D gene: TRBD1
CDR3 length: 15

CDR3 protein: CASTNKWQGRTYEQYF
CDR3 DNA: TGTGCCAGCACTAATAAGTGGCAGGGTAGGACCTACGAGCAGTACTTC
V gene: TRBV28
J gene: TRBJ2-7
clone size: -
D gene: -
CDR3 length: 16

CDR3 protein: CASSEGLAKNIQYF
CDR3 DNA: TGTGCCAGCAGTGAGGGGCTAGCCAAAAACATTCAGTACTTC
V gene: TRBV2
J gene: TRBJ2-4
clone size: once
D gene: -
CDR3 length: 14

CDR3 protein: CASSFPPQGPEAFF
CDR3 DNA: TGTGCCAGCAGTTTCCCCCCGCAGGGCCCTGAAGCTTTCTTT
V gene: TRBV28
J gene: TRBJ1-1
clone size: -
D gene: -
CDR3 length: 14

CDR3 protein: CASSPLAGIGGEKLFF
CDR3 DNA: TGTGCCAGCAGCCCCCTAGCAGGGATCGGAGGGGAAAAACTGTTTTTT
V gene: TRBV11-2
J gene: TRBJ1-4
clone size: -
D gene: -
CDR3 length: 16

CDR3 protein: CASSLTSGRLTDTQYF
CDR3 DNA: TGTGCCAGCAGTTTGACTAGCGGGAGACTTACAGATACGCAGTATTTT
V gene: TRBV2
J gene: TRBJ2-3
clone size: -
D gene: TRBD2
CDR3 length: 16